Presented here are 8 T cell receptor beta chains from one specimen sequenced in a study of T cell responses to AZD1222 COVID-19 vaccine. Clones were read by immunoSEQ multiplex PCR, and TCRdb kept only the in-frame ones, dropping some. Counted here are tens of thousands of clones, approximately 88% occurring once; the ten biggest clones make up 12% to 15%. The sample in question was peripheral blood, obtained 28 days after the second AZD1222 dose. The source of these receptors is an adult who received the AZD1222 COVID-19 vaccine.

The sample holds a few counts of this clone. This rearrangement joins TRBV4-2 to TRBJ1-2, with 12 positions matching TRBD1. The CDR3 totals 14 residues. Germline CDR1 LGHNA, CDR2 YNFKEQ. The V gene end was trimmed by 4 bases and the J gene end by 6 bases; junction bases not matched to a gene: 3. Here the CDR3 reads CASSRDRGRDGYTF. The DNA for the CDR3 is TGTGCCAGCAGCCGGGACAGGGGGCGGGATGGCTACACCTTC.

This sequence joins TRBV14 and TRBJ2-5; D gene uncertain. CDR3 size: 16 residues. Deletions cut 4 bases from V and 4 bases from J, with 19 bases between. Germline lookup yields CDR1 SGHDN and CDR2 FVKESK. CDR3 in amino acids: CASSPIAAARLETQYF. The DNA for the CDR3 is TGTGCCAGCAGCCCGATCGCAGCCGCCCGCTTAGAGACCCAGTACTTC.

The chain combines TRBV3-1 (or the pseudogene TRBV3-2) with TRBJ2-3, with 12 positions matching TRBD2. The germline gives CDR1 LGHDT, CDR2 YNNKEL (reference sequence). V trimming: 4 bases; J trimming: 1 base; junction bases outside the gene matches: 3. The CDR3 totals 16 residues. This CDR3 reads CASSRWTSGGTDTQYF. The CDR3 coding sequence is TGTGCCAGCAGCCGTTGGACTAGCGGGGGCACAGATACGCAGTATTTT.

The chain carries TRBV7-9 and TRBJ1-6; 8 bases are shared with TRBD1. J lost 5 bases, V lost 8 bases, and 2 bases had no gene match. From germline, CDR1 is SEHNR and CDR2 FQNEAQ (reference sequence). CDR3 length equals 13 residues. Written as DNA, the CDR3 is TGTGCCAGCCAGGGACAGGATAATTCACCCCTCCACTTT. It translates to CASQGQDNSPLHF.

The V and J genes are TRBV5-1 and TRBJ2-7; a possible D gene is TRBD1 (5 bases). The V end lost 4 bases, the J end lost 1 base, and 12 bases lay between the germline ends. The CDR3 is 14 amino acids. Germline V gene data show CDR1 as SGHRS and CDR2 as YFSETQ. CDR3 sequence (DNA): TGCGCCAGCAGCCTACGCCAGGGATCCTACGAGCAGTACTTC. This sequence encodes CASSLRQGSYEQYF.

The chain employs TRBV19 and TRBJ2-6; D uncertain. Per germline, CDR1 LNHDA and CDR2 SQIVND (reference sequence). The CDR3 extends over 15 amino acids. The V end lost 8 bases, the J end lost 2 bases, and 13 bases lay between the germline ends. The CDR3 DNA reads TGTGCCAGTGCACGTGATTGGGCTGGGGCCAACGTCCTGACTTTC. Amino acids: CASARDWAGANVLTF.

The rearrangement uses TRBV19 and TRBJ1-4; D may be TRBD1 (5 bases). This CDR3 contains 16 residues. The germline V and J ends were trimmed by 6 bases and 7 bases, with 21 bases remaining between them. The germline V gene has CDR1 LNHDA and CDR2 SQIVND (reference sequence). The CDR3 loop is CASRSHGVRAGEKLFF. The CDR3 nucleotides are TGTGCCAGTAGGAGCCACGGTGTCAGGGCGGGTGAAAAACTGTTTTTT. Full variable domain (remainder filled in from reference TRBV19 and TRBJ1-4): DGGITQSPKYLFRKEGQNVTLSCEQNLNHDAMYWYRQDPGQGLRLIYYSQIVNDFQKGDIAEGYSVSREKKESFPLTVTSAQKNPTAFYLCASRSHGVRAGEKLFFGSGTQLSVL.

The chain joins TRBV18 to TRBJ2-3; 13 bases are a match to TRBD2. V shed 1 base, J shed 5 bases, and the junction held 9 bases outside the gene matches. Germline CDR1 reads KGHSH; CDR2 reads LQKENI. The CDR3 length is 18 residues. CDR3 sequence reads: CASSPLTLAGGPRDTQYF. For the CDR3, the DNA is TGTGCCAGCTCACCACTTACACTAGCGGGGGGGCCGAGAGATACGCAGTATTTT.